This T cell receptor (beta chain) is drawn from a study of cytomegalovirus exposure and HLA in healthy donors. The primer mix had 60 Vbeta and 13 Jbeta primers. Data came from immunoSEQ multiplex PCR; TCRdb stores just in-frame clones and leaves some out. The repertoire has approximately 150,000 clones, 68% of them found once; the top ten carry just under 4.5%. CDR3 length: 19 amino acids. Germline CDR1 reads SGHVS; CDR2 reads FQNEAQ. This clonotype originated in a woman younger than 30 in good health and CMV-seropositive. The sample consisted of PBMCs. This chain links TRBV7-8 with TRBJ1-5; tentative D call: TRBD1 (6 bases). The CDR3: CATPRGARGIPNSNQPQHF. For the CDR3, the DNA is TGTGCTACCCCACGGGGGGCCAGGGGTATCCCGAATAGCAATCAGCCCCAGCATTTT.